These 29 T cell receptor beta chains share one sample of origin, sequenced in a study of T cell responses to AZD1222 COVID-19 vaccine. TCRdb keeps only in-frame clones here, not all; method: immunoSEQ multiplex PCR. The sample has 150,000 or so clones, over 85% seen once. The source material was peripheral blood, sampled on day 0 of AZD1222 vaccination. Receptors were obtained from an adult in good health.

The chain carries TRBV19 and TRBJ1-6, with 8 bases aligning to TRBD1. The CDR3 covers 15 residues. Germline CDR1 reads LNHDA; CDR2 reads SQIVND (reference sequence). V dropped 2 bases and J dropped 5; count of bases not matched to a gene: 2. This CDR3 is CASSIQGANNSPLHF. The CDR3 bases are TGTGCCAGTAGTATACAGGGGGCGAATAATTCACCCCTCCACTTT.

This sequence joins TRBV5-1 and TRBJ2-7; TRBD1 is a possible D gene (6 bases). Per germline, CDR1 SGHRS and CDR2 YFSETQ. V was pared by 3 bases and J by 7 bases, with 17 bases between. CDR3 length: 14 amino acids. The chain's CDR3 is CASSSGPVQGEQYF. The CDR3 bases are TGCGCCAGCAGCTCGGGGCCAGTCCAGGGGGAGCAGTACTTC.

In its sample, this clone was seen once. This chain joins TRBV21-1 and TRBJ2-7; whether TRBD2, the table's D call, matches the DNA was not checked. TRBV21-1 is a documented pseudogene. There are 14 residues in the CDR3. The CDR3 protein is CASDSGRIAYEQYF. DNA of the CDR3: TGTGCCAGCGACAGCGGGAGGATTGCCTACGAGCAGTACTTC.

The gene calls are TRBV15 and TRBJ1-2; D is unclear. With 0 bases removed from V and 1 base from J, the gap between germline ends came to 9 bases. Per germline, CDR1 LNHNV and CDR2 YYDKDF (reference sequence). The CDR3 runs to 15 residues. CDR3 in amino acids: CATSREGVINYGYTF. The CDR3 nucleotides read TGTGCCACCAGCAGAGAGGGCGTAATTAACTATGGCTACACCTTC.

The rearrangement links TRBV6-5 to TRBJ1-3, with D perhaps matching TRBD1 (5 bases). The CDR3 has 15 amino acids. Trimming cost V 7 bases and J 2 bases, with 15 bases left between them. The germline V gene has CDR1 MNHEY and CDR2 SVGAGI. The CDR3 here is CASTISGGPGNTIYF. The CDR3 bases are TGTGCCAGCACGATCTCGGGGGGTCCTGGAAACACCATATATTTT.

This chain connects TRBV5-6 to TRBJ2-5; D gene ambiguous. Germline V gives CDR1 SGHDT, CDR2 YYEEEE. This CDR3 is built from 11 residues. Trimming left V 0 bases short and J 3 bases short, with 0 bases between. The CDR3 DNA is TGTGCCAGCAGCTTGGAAGAGACCCAGTACTTC. Translating it yields CASSLEETQYF.

The chain employs TRBV18 and TRBJ1-2; no definite D call. Looked up from germline, CDR1 is KGHSH and CDR2 is LQKENI. CDR3 length equals 13 residues. Trimming shortened V by 5 bases and J by 1 base, and 8 bases separated the two germline ends. The DNA of the CDR3 is TGTGCCAGCTCATCCGGATATAACTATGGCTACACCTTC. Residues: CASSSGYNYGYTF.

The rearrangement uses TRBV2 and TRBJ2-7; D may be TRBD1 (6 bases). From germline, CDR1 is SNHLY and CDR2 FYNNEI. The V and J ends lost 10 bases and 2 bases respectively, with 18 bases between them. This CDR3 is 14 amino acids long. The chain's CDR3 is CATGEGDGPYEQYF. The CDR3 DNA reads TGTGCCACTGGTGAGGGGGACGGGCCCTACGAGCAGTACTTC.

The V and J genes are TRBV3-1 (or the pseudogene TRBV3-2) and TRBJ1-1; unclear D gene. This CDR3 spans 13 amino acids. The germline V and J ends were trimmed by 2 bases and 5 bases, with 9 bases remaining between them. Germline V lookup: CDR1 LGHDT, CDR2 YNNKEL (reference sequence). CDR3 in DNA: TGTGCCAGCAGCCAAAGTCTCGCGACTGAAGCTTTCTTT. This encodes CASSQSLATEAFF.

The chain is built from TRBV27 and TRBJ2-2, with TRBD1 as a possible D gene (6 bases). Germline V CDR1 and CDR2: MNHEY, SMNVEV (reference sequence). Trimming removed 5 bases at V and 5 bases at J, with 18 bases between. The CDR3 consists of 16 residues. CDR3 in amino acids: CASSAENRARTGELFF. CDR3 bases: TGTGCCAGCAGTGCCGAAAACAGGGCCCGGACCGGGGAGCTGTTTTTT.

The J gene is TRBJ2-1, the V gene TRBV15; TRBD2 agrees at 9 bases. The CDR3 runs to 22 residues. Germline CDR1 LNHNV, CDR2 YYDKDF (reference sequence). The junction had 22 bases not matched to a gene; V was cut back by 0 bases and J by 4 bases. The CDR3: CATSRDVSGGDLGTSRYNEQFF. The CDR3 nucleotides are TGTGCCACCAGCAGAGATGTCTCTGGTGGGGATTTAGGGACTAGCAGATACAATGAGCAGTTCTTC.

The CDR3 DNA reads TGTGCCAGCAGTTTATCCAGGGATAATTCACCCCTCCACTTT. The encoded protein is CASSLSRDNSPLHF. This rearrangement joins TRBV27 to TRBJ1-6, with a tentative D call TRBD1 (5 bases). V was cut by 0 bases and J by 5 bases, with 5 bases left in between. CDR1 is MNHEY and CDR2 is SMNVEV in the germline V gene (reference sequence). The CDR3 is 14 amino acids.

The CDR3, as DNA: TGTGCCAGCAGCTTGGCCGAGACAGGGCGCACTGAAGCTTTCTTT. Translating it yields CASSLAETGRTEAFF. J is TRBJ1-1 and V is TRBV5-4; 7 nucleotides match TRBD1. V lost 0 bases, J lost 4 bases, and 6 bases stayed unmatched. The germline gives CDR1 SGHNT, CDR2 YYREEE (reference sequence). The CDR3 length is 15 residues.

The rearrangement uses TRBV6-5 and TRBJ2-1, with 9 bases lining up with TRBD2. The V segment lost 8 bases and the J segment 7 bases; nucleotides outside the gene matches: 6. Germline V gives CDR1 MNHEY, CDR2 SVGAGI. The CDR3 loop spans 13 amino acids. The CDR3 sequence: CASSQRGENEQFF. DNA for the CDR3: TGTGCCAGCTCCCAGCGGGGGGAAAATGAGCAGTTCTTC.

The chain uses TRBV10-3 and TRBJ1-5, with D possibly TRBD1 on 5 matching bases. The CDR3 is made up of 18 amino acids. Between the trimmed V and J ends, which lost 4 bases and 1 base, there was a span of 20 bases. Germline V lookup: CDR1 ENHRY, CDR2 SYGVKD. The CDR3: CAISGDAGRGLSNQPQHF. The CDR3 nucleotides are TGTGCCATCAGTGGAGATGCGGGGCGAGGATTAAGCAATCAGCCCCAGCATTTT.

The CDR3 region has the DNA TGCAGTGCTAGTCCGGAGCTCCCAAACGAGCAGTACTTC. Translating it yields CSASPELPNEQYF. J is TRBJ2-7 and V is TRBV20-1; D gene uncertain. Germline CDR1 DFQATT, CDR2 SNEGSKA (reference sequence). V lost 3 bases and J 5 bases, leaving 14 bases between the germline ends. This CDR3 has 13 residues.

V is TRBV28 and J is TRBJ2-1, with TRBD2 as a possible D gene (6 bases). CDR3 length: 14 amino acids. CDR1 is MDHEN and CDR2 is SYDVKM in the germline V gene. Trimming stripped 6 bases from V and 3 bases from J, with 12 bases between. CDR3 residues: CASSPGGGYNEQFF. CDR3 in DNA: TGTGCCAGCAGCCCCGGGGGAGGCTACAATGAGCAGTTCTTC.

The V and J genes are TRBV15 and TRBJ2-7, with unresolved D. V was clipped by 3 bases and J by 6 bases, with 9 bases between them. The CDR3 runs 12 residues. CDR1 and CDR2 from the germline V gene are LNHNV and YYDKDF (reference sequence). CDR3 amino acids: CATSSTRLEQYF. CDR3 sequence (DNA): TGTGCCACCAGCAGTACCCGACTCGAGCAGTACTTC.

The chain recombines TRBV7-6 with TRBJ1-4; 9 nucleotides agree with TRBD1. The CDR3 is made up of 16 amino acids. After removal of 5 bases from V and 7 bases from J, the junction contained 11 bases not matched to a gene. Germline V CDR1 and CDR2: SGHVS, FNYEAQ. The CDR3 spells CASSPDPTGGTEKLFF. Written as DNA, the CDR3 is TGTGCCAGCAGCCCCGACCCAACAGGGGGCACTGAAAAACTGTTTTTT.

CDR3 DNA sequence: TGCGCCAGCAGCTACGGACAGGTGAACTATGGCTACACCTTC. Its protein is CASSYGQVNYGYTF. The V gene is TRBV5-1, the J gene TRBJ1-2, with 7 bases identical to TRBD1. V was pared by 3 bases and J by 2 bases, with 4 bases of the junction left unmatched. Germline-derived CDR1 and CDR2 are SGHRS and YFSETQ. The CDR3 has 14 residues.

V and J are TRBV7-2 and TRBJ2-2, with 7 bases lining up with TRBD2. V shed 2 bases, J shed 2 bases, and the junction held 5 bases outside the gene matches. Germline V lookup: CDR1 SGHTA, CDR2 FQGNSA. This CDR3 is 16 amino acids long. CDR3 nucleotide sequence: TGTGCCAGCAGCTTACACGGGAGGAAAAACACCGGGGAGCTGTTTTTT. Its translation: CASSLHGRKNTGELFF. Using reference TRBV7-2 and TRBJ2-2 for the parts outside the CDR3, the full variable domain is GAGVSQSPSNKVTEKGKDVELRCDPISGHTALYWYRQSLGQGLEFLIYFQGNSAPDKSGLPSDRFSAERTGGSVSTLTIQRTQQEDSAVYLCASSLHGRKNTGELFFGEGSRLTVL.

The genes are TRBV6-5 and TRBJ1-4; a weak D match, TRBD1 (5 bases). V was shortened by 11 bases and J by 4 bases, with 14 bases between the two germline ends. The CDR3 length is 13 residues. Germline assignment: CDR1 MNHEY and CDR2 SVGAGI. CDR3 DNA: TGTGCCGTAGCGACAGAGCTTAATGAAAAACTGTTTTTT. Its protein is CAVATELNEKLFF.

The chain links TRBV18 to TRBJ2-7; 7 bases map to TRBD1. V lost 3 bases and J lost 2; bases outside the gene matches: 7. CDR3 size: 15 residues. Per germline, CDR1 KGHSH and CDR2 LQKENI. The chain's CDR3 is CASSPLDTGAYEQYF. The CDR3 DNA is TGTGCCAGCTCACCCCTAGACACAGGGGCCTACGAGCAGTACTTC.

J is TRBJ2-1 and V is TRBV5-4; D remains unclear. The CDR3 is made up of 14 amino acids. Trimming cost V 0 bases and J 1 base, with 5 bases left between them. The germline gives CDR1 SGHNT, CDR2 YYREEE (reference sequence). In nucleotides, the CDR3 is TGTGCCAGCAGCTTGGGGGGTTCCTACAATGAGCAGTTCTTC. It encodes CASSLGGSYNEQFF.

This clone was seen just once. The gene calls are TRBV7-8 and TRBJ1-5, with a tentative D call TRBD1 (6 bases). The germline V gene encodes CDR1 SGHVS and CDR2 FQNEAQ. The CDR3 runs to 16 residues. V was shortened by 5 bases and J by 3 bases, with 17 bases between the two germline ends. The CDR3 is CASSGYRDYVNQPQHF. CDR3 DNA sequence: TGTGCCAGCAGCGGTTACAGGGATTATGTCAATCAGCCCCAGCATTTT.

The chain combines TRBV19 with TRBJ2-1; 8 bases are shared with TRBD2. The trim removed 8 bases at V and 4 bases at J, leaving 4 bases unmatched. Germline lookup yields CDR1 LNHDA and CDR2 SQIVND (reference sequence). The CDR3 has 13 residues. CDR3: CASGAGAYNEQFF. CDR3 DNA: TGTGCCAGTGGAGCGGGAGCGTACAATGAGCAGTTCTTC. The full variable domain, with the rest looked up from reference TRBV19 and TRBJ2-1, is DGGITQSPKYLFRKEGQNVTLSCEQNLNHDAMYWYRQDPGQGLRLIYYSQIVNDFQKGDIAEGYSVSREKKESFPLTVTSAQKNPTAFYLCASGAGAYNEQFFGPGTRLTVL.

This chain connects TRBV5-1 to TRBJ2-1; 8 bases fit TRBD2. J lost 8 bases, V lost 2 bases, and 9 bases had no gene match. Germline CDR1 reads SGHRS; CDR2 reads YFSETQ. CDR3 size: 15 residues. This chain's CDR3 is CASSFLREVRDEQFF. The CDR3 DNA sequence: TGCGCCAGCAGCTTCCTGCGGGAGGTTAGGGATGAGCAGTTCTTC.

The chain is built from TRBV2 and TRBJ2-3; the D is unclear. Per the germline V gene, CDR1 is SNHLY and CDR2 is FYNNEI. The CDR3 contains 15 residues. V was clipped by 6 bases and J by 1 base, with 14 bases between them. The CDR3 DNA reads TGTGCCAGCAGCAAAAAGGGCTCGCGCACAGATACGCAGTATTTT. It is translated as CASSKKGSRTDTQYF.

The genes are TRBV5-1 and TRBJ2-5; 9 nucleotides agree with TRBD2. Germline-derived CDR1 and CDR2 are SGHRS and YFSETQ. The length of the CDR3 is 15 residues. V was pared by 1 base and J by 5 bases, with 6 bases of the junction left unmatched. The CDR3 region has the DNA TGCGCCAGCAGCTTGTTGGCTAGCGGGGACGAGACCCAGTACTTC. Its translation: CASSLLASGDETQYF.